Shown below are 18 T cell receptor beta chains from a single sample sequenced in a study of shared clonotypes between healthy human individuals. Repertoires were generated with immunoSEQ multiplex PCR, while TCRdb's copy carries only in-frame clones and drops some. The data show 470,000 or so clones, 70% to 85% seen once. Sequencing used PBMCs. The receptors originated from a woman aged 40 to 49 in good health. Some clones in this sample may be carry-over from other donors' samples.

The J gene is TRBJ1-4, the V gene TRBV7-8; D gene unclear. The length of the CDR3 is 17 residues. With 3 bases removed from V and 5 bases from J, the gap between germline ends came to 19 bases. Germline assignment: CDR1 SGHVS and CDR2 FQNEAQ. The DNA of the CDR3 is TGTGCCAGCAGCTTTATTCGGGTTGCGGTAGGGAATGAAAAACTGTTTTTT. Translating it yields CASSFIRVAVGNEKLFF.

CDR3 residues: CASSPNRETQYF. CDR3 in DNA: TGTGCCAGCAGCCCCAACCGGGAGACCCAGTACTTC. The chain uses TRBV14 and TRBJ2-5; the D is unclear. The germline V gene encodes CDR1 SGHDN and CDR2 FVKESK. The CDR3 runs to 12 residues. The germline V and J ends were trimmed by 4 bases and 5 bases, with 8 bases remaining between them.

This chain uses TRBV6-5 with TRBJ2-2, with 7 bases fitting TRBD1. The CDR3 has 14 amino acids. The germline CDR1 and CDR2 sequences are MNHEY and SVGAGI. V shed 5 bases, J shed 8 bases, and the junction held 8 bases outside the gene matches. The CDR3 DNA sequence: TGTGCCAGCAGTCATGACAGGGAAGCAGGGGAGCTGTTTTTT. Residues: CASSHDREAGELFF.

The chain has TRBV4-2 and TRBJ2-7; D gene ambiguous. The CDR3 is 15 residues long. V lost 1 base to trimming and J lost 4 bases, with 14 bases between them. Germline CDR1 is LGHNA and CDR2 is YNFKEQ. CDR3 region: CASSQVATVEYEQYF. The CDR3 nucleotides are TGTGCCAGCAGCCAAGTTGCTACTGTTGAATACGAGCAGTACTTC.

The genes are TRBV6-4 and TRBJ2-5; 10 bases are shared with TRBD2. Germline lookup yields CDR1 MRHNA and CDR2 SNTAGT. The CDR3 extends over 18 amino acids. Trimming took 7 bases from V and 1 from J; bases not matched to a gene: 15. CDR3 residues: CASIRPKPGTSAQETQYF. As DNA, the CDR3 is TGTGCCAGCATCCGACCAAAGCCCGGGACTAGCGCCCAAGAGACCCAGTACTTC.

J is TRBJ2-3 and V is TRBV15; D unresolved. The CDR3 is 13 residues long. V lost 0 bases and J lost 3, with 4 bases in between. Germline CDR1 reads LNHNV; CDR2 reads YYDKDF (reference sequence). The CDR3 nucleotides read TGTGCCACCAGCAGAGAGGGAACAGATACGCAGTATTTT. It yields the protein CATSREGTDTQYF.

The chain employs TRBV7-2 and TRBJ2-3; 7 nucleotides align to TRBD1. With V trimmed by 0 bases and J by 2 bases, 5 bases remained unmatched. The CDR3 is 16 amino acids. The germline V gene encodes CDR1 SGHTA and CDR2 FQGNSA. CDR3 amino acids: CASSLAGTAYTDTQYF. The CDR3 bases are TGTGCCAGCAGCTTAGCGGGGACAGCCTACACAGATACGCAGTATTTT.

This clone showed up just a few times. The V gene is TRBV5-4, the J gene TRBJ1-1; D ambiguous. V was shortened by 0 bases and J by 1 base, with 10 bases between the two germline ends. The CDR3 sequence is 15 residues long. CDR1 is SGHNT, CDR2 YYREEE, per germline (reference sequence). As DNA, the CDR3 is TGTGCCAGCAGCTTGGCGGGCAGGTCGAACACTGAAGCTTTCTTT. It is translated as CASSLAGRSNTEAFF. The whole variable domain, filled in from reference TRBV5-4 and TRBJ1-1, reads ETGVTQSPTHLIKTRGQQVTLRCSSQSGHNTVSWYQQALGQGPQFIFQYYREEENGRGNFPPRFSGLQFPNYSSELNVNALELDDSALYLCASSLAGRSNTEAFFGQGTRLTVV.

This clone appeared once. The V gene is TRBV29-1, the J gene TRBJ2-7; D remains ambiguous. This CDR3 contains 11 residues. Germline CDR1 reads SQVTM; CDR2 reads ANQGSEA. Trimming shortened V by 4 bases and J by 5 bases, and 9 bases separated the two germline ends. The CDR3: CSVALFDEQYF. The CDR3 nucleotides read TGCAGCGTTGCCCTGTTTGACGAGCAGTACTTC.

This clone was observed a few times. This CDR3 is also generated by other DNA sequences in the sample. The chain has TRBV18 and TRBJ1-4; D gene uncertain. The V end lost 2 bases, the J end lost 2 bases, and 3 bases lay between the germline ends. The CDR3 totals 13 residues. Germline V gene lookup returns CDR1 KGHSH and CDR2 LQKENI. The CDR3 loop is CASSPGTNEKLFF. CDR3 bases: TGTGCCAGCTCACCAGGGACTAATGAAAAACTGTTTTTT.

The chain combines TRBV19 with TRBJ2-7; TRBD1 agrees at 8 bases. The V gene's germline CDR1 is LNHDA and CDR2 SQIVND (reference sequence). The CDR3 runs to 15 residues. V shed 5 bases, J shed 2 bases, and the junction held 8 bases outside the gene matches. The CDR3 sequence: CASSLRQGHAYEQYF. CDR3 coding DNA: TGTGCCAGTAGTTTAAGACAGGGGCACGCCTACGAGCAGTACTTC.

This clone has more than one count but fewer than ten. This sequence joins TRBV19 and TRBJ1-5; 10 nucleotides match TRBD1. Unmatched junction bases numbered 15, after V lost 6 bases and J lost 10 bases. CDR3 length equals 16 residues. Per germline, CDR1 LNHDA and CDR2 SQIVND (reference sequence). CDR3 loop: CASRTRGQGPQEPQHF. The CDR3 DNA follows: TGTGCCAGTAGGACTAGGGGACAGGGGCCCCAAGAACCCCAGCATTTT.

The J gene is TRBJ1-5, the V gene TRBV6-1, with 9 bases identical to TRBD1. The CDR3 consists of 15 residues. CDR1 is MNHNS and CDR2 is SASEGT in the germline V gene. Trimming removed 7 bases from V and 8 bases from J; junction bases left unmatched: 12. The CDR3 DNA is TGTGCCAGCACAGTCCTGACAGGGGGGTCTGAGCCCCAGCATTTT. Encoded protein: CASTVLTGGSEPQHF.

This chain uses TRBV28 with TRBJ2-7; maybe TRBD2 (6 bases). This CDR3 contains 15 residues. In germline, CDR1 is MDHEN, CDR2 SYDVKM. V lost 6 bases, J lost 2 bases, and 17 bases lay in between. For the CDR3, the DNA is TGTGCCAGCAGGGACTATGGGGGAAGGACCTACGAGCAGTACTTC. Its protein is CASRDYGGRTYEQYF. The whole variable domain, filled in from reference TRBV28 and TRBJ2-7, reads DVKVTQSSRYLVKRTGEKVFLECVQDMDHENMFWYRQDPGLGLRLIYFSYDVKMKEKGDIPEGYSVSREKKERFSLILESASTNQTSMYLCASRDYGGRTYEQYFGPGTRLTVT.

Written as DNA, the CDR3 is TGTGCCAGCAGTTCCCCTCGCACTAATGAAAAACTGTTTTTT. Amino acids: CASSSPRTNEKLFF. This chain links TRBV6-5 with TRBJ1-4; D is unclear. This CDR3 is built from 14 residues. Germline CDR1 is MNHEY and CDR2 is SVGAGI. Trimming took 4 bases from V and 2 from J, leaving 8 bases between them.

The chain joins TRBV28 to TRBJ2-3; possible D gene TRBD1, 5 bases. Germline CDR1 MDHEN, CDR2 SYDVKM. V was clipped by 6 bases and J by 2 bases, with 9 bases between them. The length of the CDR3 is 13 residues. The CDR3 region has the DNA TGTGCCAGCAGAGACAGAATCACAGATACGCAGTATTTT. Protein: CASRDRITDTQYF.

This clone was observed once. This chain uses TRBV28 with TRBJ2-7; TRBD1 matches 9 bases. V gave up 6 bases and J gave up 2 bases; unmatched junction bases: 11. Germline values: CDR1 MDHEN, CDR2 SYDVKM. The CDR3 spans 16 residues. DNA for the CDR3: TGTGCCAGCAGCCCCGGGACAGGGTTAGGTACCTACGAGCAGTACTTC. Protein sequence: CASSPGTGLGTYEQYF.

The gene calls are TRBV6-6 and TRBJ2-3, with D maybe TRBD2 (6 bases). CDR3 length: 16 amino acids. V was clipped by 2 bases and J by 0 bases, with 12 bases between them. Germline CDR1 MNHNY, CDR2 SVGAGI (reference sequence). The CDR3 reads CASSYVVAGSTDTQYF. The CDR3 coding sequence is TGTGCCAGCAGTTACGTCGTTGCGGGAAGCACAGATACGCAGTATTTT.